Described below is a single T cell receptor (beta chain) sequence and its context. Its antigen remains unidentified. The sample originates from a study of beta chain features in type 1 diabetes. General study findings and limits: Any HLA effect on TCRB rearrangement was left unresolved by small sub-analyses.

The investigators reverse transcribed all of the isolated RNA, so they sequenced expressed TCRB transcripts. Clones were sequenced by immunoSEQ multiplex PCR, and TCRdb holds only the in-frame ones, with some missing. In the table there are under 450,000 clones, about 14% of which are singletons. This TCR came from a man aged 30-40 years in good health. Source material: naive CD4+ T cells from blood.

The CDR3, as DNA: TGTGCCAGCAGCTTAGTCAGGGGGGGCACAGATACGCAGTATTTT. Translating it yields CASSLVRGGTDTQYF. The chain uses TRBV7-2 and TRBJ2-3; a possible D gene is TRBD1 (7 bases). Trimming took off 1 base at V and 1 base at J, with 9 bases between the two ends. This CDR3 has 15 amino acids. Per germline, CDR1 SGHTA and CDR2 FQGNSA. Variable domain in full (rest from reference TRBV7-2 and TRBJ2-3): GAGVSQSPSNKVTEKGKDVELRCDPISGHTALYWYRQSLGQGLEFLIYFQGNSAPDKSGLPSDRFSAERTGGSVSTLTIQRTQQEDSAVYLCASSLVRGGTDTQYFGPGTRLTVL.